A single sample gave rise to the 2 T cell receptor beta chains below, sequenced in a study of cytomegalovirus exposure and HLA in healthy donors. The PCR used 60 Vbeta and 13 Jbeta primers. Assay: immunoSEQ multiplex PCR; the TCRdb copy retains only in-frame clones and omits some. This table holds 200,000 or so clones, more than 75% found once. Specimen: PBMCs. These receptors all come from a girl under three years old in good health and CMV-seronegative.

The chain employs TRBV14 and TRBJ2-7; possibly TRBD2 for D (7 bases). Germline CDR1 reads SGHDN; CDR2 reads FVKESK. The CDR3 runs to 14 residues. Trimming left V 1 base short and J 5 bases short, with 12 bases between. CDR3 nucleotide sequence: TGTGCCAGCAGCCAAGTGCAGGGGAGGGACGAGCAGTACTTC. Translation: CASSQVQGRDEQYF.

The chain joins TRBV5-6 to TRBJ2-7, with 8 bases that match TRBD2. Germline-derived CDR1 and CDR2 are SGHDT and YYEEEE. The V and J ends lost 3 bases and 6 bases, in that order; junction bases with no gene match: 8. The CDR3 spans 14 residues. The CDR3 nucleotides read TGTGCCAGCAGCTACAGCCCGGGAGGGCCCGAGCAGTACTTC. Protein product: CASSYSPGGPEQYF.